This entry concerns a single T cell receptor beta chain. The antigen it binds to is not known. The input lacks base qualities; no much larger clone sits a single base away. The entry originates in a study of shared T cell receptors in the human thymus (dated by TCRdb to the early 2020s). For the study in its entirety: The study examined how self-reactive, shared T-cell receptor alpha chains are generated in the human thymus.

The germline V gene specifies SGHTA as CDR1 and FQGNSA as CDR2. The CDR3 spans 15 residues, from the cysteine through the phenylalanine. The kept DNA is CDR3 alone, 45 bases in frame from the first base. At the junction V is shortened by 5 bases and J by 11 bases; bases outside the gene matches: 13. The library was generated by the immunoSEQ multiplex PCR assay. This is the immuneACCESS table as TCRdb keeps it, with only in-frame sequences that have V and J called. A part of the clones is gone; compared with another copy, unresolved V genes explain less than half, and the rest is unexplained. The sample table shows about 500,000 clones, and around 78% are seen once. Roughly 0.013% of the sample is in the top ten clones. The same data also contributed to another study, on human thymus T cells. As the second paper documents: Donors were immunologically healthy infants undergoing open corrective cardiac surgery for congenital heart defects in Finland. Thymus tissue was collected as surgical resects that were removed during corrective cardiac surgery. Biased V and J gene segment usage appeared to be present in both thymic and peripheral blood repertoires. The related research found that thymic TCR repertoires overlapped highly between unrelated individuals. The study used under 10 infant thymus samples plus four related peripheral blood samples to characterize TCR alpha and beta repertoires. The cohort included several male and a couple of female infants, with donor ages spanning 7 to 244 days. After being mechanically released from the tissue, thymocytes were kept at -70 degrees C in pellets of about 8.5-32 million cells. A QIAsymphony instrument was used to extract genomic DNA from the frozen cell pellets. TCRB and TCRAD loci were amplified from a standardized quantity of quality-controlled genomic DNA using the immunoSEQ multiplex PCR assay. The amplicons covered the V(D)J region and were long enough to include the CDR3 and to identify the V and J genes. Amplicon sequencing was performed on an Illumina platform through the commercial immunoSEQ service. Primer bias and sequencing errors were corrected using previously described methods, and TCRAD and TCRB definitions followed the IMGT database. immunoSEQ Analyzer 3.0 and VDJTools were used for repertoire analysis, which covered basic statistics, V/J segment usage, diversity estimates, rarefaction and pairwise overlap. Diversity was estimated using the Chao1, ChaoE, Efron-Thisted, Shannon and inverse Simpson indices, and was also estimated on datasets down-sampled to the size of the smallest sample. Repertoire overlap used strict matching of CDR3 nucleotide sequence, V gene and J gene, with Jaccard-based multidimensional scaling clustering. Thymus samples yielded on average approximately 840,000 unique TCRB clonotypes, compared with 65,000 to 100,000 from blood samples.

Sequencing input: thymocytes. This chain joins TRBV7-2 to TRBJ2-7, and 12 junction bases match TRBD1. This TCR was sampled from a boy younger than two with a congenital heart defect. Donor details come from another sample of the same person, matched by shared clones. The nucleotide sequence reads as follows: TGTGCCAGCAGCCGGCGCCCGGGACAGGGGGCGCATAAGTACTTC. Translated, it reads CASSRRPGQGAHKYF.